The 2 T cell receptor beta chains presented below share a single source sample, sequenced in a study of blood T cell repertoires in COVID-19. Sequencing used immunoSEQ multiplex PCR; TCRdb keeps in-frame clones, though not all of them. The repertoire holds approximately 260,000 clones, with approximately 87% as singletons. Material for sequencing was peripheral blood. The receptors derive from a man aged 60-69 years who had recovered from COVID-19.

J is TRBJ2-1 and V is TRBV10-3; D unresolved. The V and J ends lost 6 bases and 5 bases respectively, with 11 bases between them. The germline CDR1 and CDR2 sequences are ENHRY and SYGVKD. The CDR3 consists of 13 residues. This chain's CDR3 is CAISQDFDNEQFF. In DNA form, the CDR3 reads TGTGCCATCAGCCAAGACTTTGACAATGAGCAGTTCTTC.

V is TRBV15 and J is TRBJ1-4; 7 bases are shared with TRBD1. The CDR3 has 14 residues. Losses at the gene ends were 0 bases for V and 7 bases for J; bases not matched to a gene: 2. Looked up from germline, CDR1 is LNHNV and CDR2 is YYDKDF (reference sequence). The DNA for the CDR3 is TGTGCCACCAGCAGAGAGAGACAGGGTGAAAAACTGTTTTTT. Its protein product is CATSRERQGEKLFF.